These T cell receptor beta chains were read from a single sample in a study of regulatory T cells in long-lasting Graves disease. TCRdb passed the multiplex PCR reads through MiXCR, listing each CDR3 protein once. The sample shows about 530,000 distinct CDR3 sequences, around 15% of them seen only once. These sequences were also reported in another study, on T cells in Graves' hyperthyroidism and ophthalmopathy.

The input for sequencing was peripheral blood mononuclear cells (PBMCs), taken at new diagnosis, from a patient treated with antithyroid drugs. These receptors all come from a woman aged 40-60 years with Graves disease. Both conserved end residues are part of each CDR3. The D gene is left open where the match is weak. Only part of the rows carry a size: once, few, many, or a class if the clone is expanded.

clone size,J gene,V gene,D gene,CDR3 protein,CDR3 DNA
.,TRBJ1-5,TRBV6-1,TRBD1,CASGTGSGNQPQHF,TGTGCCAGCGGGACAGGGTCCGGCAATCAGCCCCAGCATTTT
.,TRBJ1-5,TRBV6-2/TRBV6-3,TRBD1,CASSQKKGAGQPQHF,TGTGCCAGCAGTCAGAAAAAGGGGGCCGGGCAGCCCCAGCATTTT
few,TRBJ1-1,TRBV28,.,CASSLWQEPNTEAFF,TGTGCCAGCAGTTTATGGCAGGAGCCGAACACTGAAGCTTTCTTT
.,TRBJ2-7,TRBV20-1,.,CSAYLQGNYEQYF,TGCAGTGCTTACCTACAAGGAAACTACGAGCAGTACTTC
.,TRBJ2-5,TRBV14,.,CASSEGKFLDSWETQYF,TGTGCCAGCAGCGAGGGGAAATTCTTGGACAGTTGGGAGACCCAGTACTTC
few,TRBJ2-7,TRBV18,TRBD1,CASSPPGTGSEQYF,TGTGCCAGCTCACCCCCGGGGACAGGGAGCGAGCAGTACTTC
many,TRBJ2-7,TRBV30,TRBD1,CAYAGTGNYEQYF,TGTGCCTACGCCGGGACAGGGAACTACGAGCAGTACTTC
few,TRBJ2-1,TRBV9,.,CASSVGIIHNEQFF,TGTGCCAGCTCTGTGGGGATCATCCACAATGAGCAGTTCTTC
.,TRBJ2-3,TRBV7-6,.,CASSPSQGTDTQYF,TGTGCCAGCAGCCCATCTCAAGGGACAGATACGCAGTATTTT
.,TRBJ1-2,TRBV2,.,CAGGEGTYGYAF,TGTGCCGGCGGGGAGGGGACCTATGGCTACGCCTTC
.,TRBJ1-2,TRBV18,.,CASSPEGYGYTF,TGTGCCAGCTCTCCTGAGGGTTATGGCTACACCTTC
.,TRBJ2-6,TRBV3-1,TRBD1,CASSPTDRGAGANVLTF,TGTGCCAGCAGCCCTACGGACAGGGGGGCTGGGGCCAACGTCCTGACTTTC
many,TRBJ1-1,TRBV12-3/TRBV12-4,.,CASSLRGINTEAFF,TGTGCCAGCAGTTTACGGGGTATCAACACTGAAGCTTTCTTT
few,TRBJ1-6,TRBV5-1,.,CASSLVGADSPLHF,TGCGCCAGCAGCTTGGTGGGGGCTGATTCACCCCTCCACTTT
few,TRBJ1-2,TRBV27,.,CASSLTGRGYTF,TGTGCCAGCAGTTTAACAGGACGAGGCTACACCTTC
few,TRBJ2-7,TRBV4-1,TRBD2,CASSQDALAGRVQYF,TGCGCCAGCAGCCAAGATGCCCTAGCGGGGAGGGTGCAGTACTTC
.,TRBJ2-2,TRBV12-3/TRBV12-4,TRBD2,CASSLRLAGGSGELFF,TGTGCCAGCAGCCTCAGGCTAGCGGGGGGCAGCGGGGAGCTGTTTTTT
many,TRBJ1-2,TRBV13,TRBD1,CASSLRDRQPYGYTF,TGTGCCAGCAGCCTTAGGGACAGGCAACCCTATGGCTACACCTTC
.,TRBJ1-5,TRBV7-3,.,CASSLRGPYNQPQHF,TGTGCCAGCAGCTTAAGAGGCCCCTACAATCAGCCCCAGCATTTT
few,TRBJ2-1,TRBV5-4,.,CASSLPGTVPYNEQFF,TGTGCCAGCAGCCTGCCCGGGACTGTCCCTTACAATGAGCAGTTCTTC
.,TRBJ2-2,TRBV3-1,TRBD1,CASTRDSNTGELFF,TGCGCCAGCACCCGGGACAGCAACACCGGGGAGCTGTTTTTT
many,TRBJ2-3,TRBV20-1,.,CSAREWGDTDTQYF,TGCAGTGCTAGAGAGTGGGGGGACACAGATACGCAGTATTTT
.,TRBJ2-1,TRBV6-2/TRBV6-3,TRBD2,CASSYLAGNEQFF,TGTGCCAGCAGTTACCTAGCGGGGAATGAGCAGTTCTTC
.,TRBJ1-2,TRBV6-9,.,CASSYIERGGYTF,TGTGCCAGCAGTTACATCGAGCGGGGCGGCTACACCTTC
many,TRBJ2-3,TRBV2,.,CASSDNSADTQYF,TGTGCCAGCAGTGATAATAGCGCAGATACGCAGTATTTT
few,TRBJ2-7,TRBV19,.,CASSPNKNEQYF,TGTGCCAGTAGTCCAAACAAGAACGAGCAGTACTTC
many,TRBJ1-2,TRBV5-1,TRBD1,CASSLALTGVYGYTF,TGCGCCAGCAGCTTGGCCTTAACAGGGGTCTATGGCTACACCTTC
few,TRBJ2-5,TRBV12-3/TRBV12-4,TRBD2,CASSLLIAGQETQYF,TGTGCCAGCAGTCTACTCATAGCGGGGCAAGAGACCCAGTACTTC
few,TRBJ2-7,TRBV14,.,CASSQERYEQYF,TGTGCCAGCAGCCAAGAGCGCTACGAGCAGTACTTC
few,TRBJ1-5,TRBV19,TRBD1,CASKGTGRNQPQHF,TGTGCCAGTAAGGGGACAGGCCGGAATCAGCCCCAGCATTTT
few,TRBJ2-2,TRBV7-9,.,CASSLAGSDGELFF,TGTGCCAGCAGCTTAGCAGGGTCGGACGGGGAGCTGTTTTTT
.,TRBJ1-4,TRBV12-5,.,CASGLWGGREKLFF,TGTGCTAGTGGTCTATGGGGGGGACGGGAAAAACTGTTTTTT
few,TRBJ2-7,TRBV15,TRBD1,CAEKGTGYGEQYF,TGTGCCGAGAAGGGGACAGGGTACGGCGAGCAGTACTTC
many,TRBJ1-1,TRBV27,TRBD1,CASRTGAEAFF,TGTGCCAGCAGGACAGGGGCTGAAGCTTTCTTT
many,TRBJ1-1,TRBV11-2,.,CASSLRGKGSENTEAFF,TGTGCCAGCAGCTTACGGGGAAAAGGGTCGGAGAACACTGAAGCTTTCTTT
.,TRBJ1-2,TRBV2,.,CASTGTSGYTF,TGTGCCAGCACTGGGACAAGTGGCTACACCTTC